A single sample is the source of the 19 T cell receptor beta chains below, sequenced in a study of cytomegalovirus exposure and HLA in healthy donors. Data came from immunoSEQ multiplex PCR; TCRdb stores just in-frame clones and leaves some out. The sample holds 65,000 to 80,000 clones, approximately 93% seen once. The sequenced sample consisted of PBMCs. The source of these receptors is a woman aged 18-29 years in good health and CMV-seropositive.

J is TRBJ2-7 and V is TRBV4-3; TRBD2 matches 11 bases. The CDR3 loop spans 18 amino acids. J gave up 0 bases and V 0 bases, and 7 bases lay outside the gene matches. CDR1 and CDR2 from the germline V gene are LGHNA and YSLEER. The CDR3 sequence: CASSQEPSGGTSSYEQYF. The CDR3 DNA reads as TGCGCCAGCAGCCAAGAACCTAGCGGGGGGACCAGCTCCTACGAGCAGTACTTC.

V is TRBV23-1 and J is TRBJ1-6; D perhaps matches TRBD1 (6 bases). TRBV23-1 is recorded as an ORF, its role being uncertain. The ends were cut back, 6 bases at V and 9 bases at J, with 15 bases in the middle. The CDR3 is 14 residues long. Here the CDR3 DNA reads TGCGCCAGCAGCCGTACAGGGTCGGGTTCACCCCTCCACTTT. It encodes CASSRTGSGSPLHF.

This CDR3 reads CASRRQENTEAFF. CDR3 DNA sequence: TGTGCCAGCAGGAGACAGGAAAACACTGAAGCTTTCTTT. The chain recombines TRBV9 with TRBJ1-1; the D gene is possibly TRBD1 (6 bases). Trimming took 5 bases from V and 2 from J, leaving 10 bases between them. CDR1 is SGDLS, CDR2 YYNGEE, per germline. This CDR3 spans 13 amino acids.

This chain uses TRBV9 with TRBJ2-1, with a possible D match to TRBD2 (6 bases). In germline, CDR1 is SGDLS, CDR2 YYNGEE. The CDR3 loop spans 14 amino acids. The V and J ends lost 4 bases and 9 bases respectively, with 17 bases between them. CDR3 protein: CASSMGLGGSEQFF. CDR3 in DNA: TGTGCCAGCAGCATGGGACTTGGGGGGAGTGAGCAGTTCTTC. Looking up the rest from reference TRBV9 and TRBJ2-1 gives the full variable domain: DSGVTQTPKHLITATGQRVTLRCSPRSGDLSVYWYQQSLDQGLQFLIQYYNGEERAKGNILERFSAQQFPDLHSELNLSSLELGDSALYFCASSMGLGGSEQFFGPGTRLTVL.

The chain recombines TRBV7-2 with TRBJ2-7; 11 nucleotides align to TRBD1. V shed 2 bases, J shed 9 bases, and the junction held 6 bases outside the gene matches. This CDR3 contains 14 residues. Germline-derived CDR1 and CDR2 are SGHTA and FQGNSA. The CDR3 sequence is CASSLRGQGGRQYF. Written as DNA, the CDR3 is TGTGCCAGCAGCTTAAGGGGACAGGGGGGAAGGCAGTACTTC.

This rearrangement joins TRBV5-1 to TRBJ1-4; 8 bases map to TRBD1. Germline CDR1 and CDR2: SGHRS and YFSETQ. The junction had 6 bases not matched to a gene; V was cut back by 0 bases and J by 8 bases. This CDR3 comprises 15 residues. The chain's CDR3 is CASSLDGTGSEKLFF. CDR3 nucleotide sequence: TGCGCCAGCAGCTTGGACGGGACAGGCTCCGAAAAACTGTTTTTT.

This chain joins TRBV5-6 and TRBJ1-2; 9 positions match TRBD1. Unmatched junction bases numbered 7, after V lost 5 bases and J lost 5 bases. This CDR3 is built from 14 residues. The germline V gene has CDR1 SGHDT and CDR2 YYEEEE. The CDR3, as DNA: TGTGCCAGCAGTCCGGACAGGGGAGGGTATGGCTACACCTTC. It is translated as CASSPDRGGYGYTF. Combining the CDR3 with reference TRBV5-6 and TRBJ1-2 gives the whole variable domain DAGVTQSPTHLIKTRGQQVTLRCSPKSGHDTVSWYQQALGQGPQFIFQYYEEEERQRGNFPDRFSGHQFPNYSSELNVNALLLGDSALYLCASSPDRGGYGYTFGSGTRLTVV.

This clone appeared a few times. The chain couples TRBV10-3 to TRBJ2-7, with 9 bases lining up with TRBD1. The V segment lost 5 bases and the J segment 7 bases; nucleotides outside the gene matches: 6. The CDR3 length is 13 residues. Per germline, CDR1 ENHRY and CDR2 SYGVKD. CDR3 sequence reads: CAISLYRGREQYF. DNA of the CDR3: TGTGCCATCAGTTTATACAGGGGGCGGGAGCAGTACTTC.

This clone has a single count. The rearrangement joins TRBV5-1 to TRBJ2-1; 8 positions match TRBD1. This CDR3 comprises 16 residues. Germline CDR1 reads SGHRS; CDR2 reads YFSETQ. V trimming: 2 bases; J trimming: 0 bases; junction bases outside the gene matches: 4. The CDR3 bases are TGCGCCAGCAGCTTCTTACAGGGGGACTCCTACAATGAGCAGTTCTTC. Translated, it gives CASSFLQGDSYNEQFF.

This clone was counted once. This chain connects TRBV7-9 to TRBJ1-5; 7 bases fit TRBD1. The CDR3 length is 14 residues. From germline, CDR1 is SEHNR and CDR2 FQNEAQ (reference sequence). Trimming cost V 5 bases and J 6 bases; bases outside gene matches: 7. The CDR3 region is CASSSTGERQPQHF. DNA for the CDR3: TGTGCCAGCAGCAGTACAGGGGAACGTCAGCCCCAGCATTTT.

The chain recombines TRBV5-1 with TRBJ2-1; TRBD1 aligns across 7 bases. Germline V CDR1 and CDR2: SGHRS, YFSETQ. This CDR3 is built from 15 residues. V gave up 0 bases and J gave up 5 bases; unmatched junction bases: 5. In nucleotides, the CDR3 is TGCGCCAGCAGCTTGGAGGGACAGCCTCACAATGAGCAGTTCTTC. It yields the protein CASSLEGQPHNEQFF.

The V and J genes are TRBV29-1 and TRBJ1-1; D not resolved. CDR3 length: 11 amino acids. Germline V gives CDR1 SQVTM, CDR2 ANQGSEA. V lost 3 bases and J lost 5, with 7 bases in between. Here the CDR3 DNA reads TGCAGCGTTGATACAGCAACTGAAGCTTTCTTT. It is translated as CSVDTATEAFF.

This clone showed up just once. This chain joins TRBV5-6 and TRBJ1-2; D possibly corresponds to TRBD1 (5 bases). CDR1 is SGHDT and CDR2 is YYEEEE in the germline V gene. The CDR3 extends over 13 amino acids. The V end lost 4 bases, the J end lost 7 bases, and 14 bases lay between the germline ends. CDR3 loop: CASSSGGFGGYTF. CDR3 coding DNA: TGTGCCAGCAGCAGCGGGGGTTTCGGTGGCTACACCTTC. Using reference TRBV5-6 and TRBJ1-2 for the parts outside the CDR3, the full variable domain is DAGVTQSPTHLIKTRGQQVTLRCSPKSGHDTVSWYQQALGQGPQFIFQYYEEEERQRGNFPDRFSGHQFPNYSSELNVNALLLGDSALYLCASSSGGFGGYTFGSGTRLTVV.

This chain links TRBV7-9 with TRBJ2-7; D is perhaps TRBD2 (7 bases). The CDR3 is 15 amino acids. V was trimmed by 5 bases and J by 0 bases, leaving 14 bases between them. The germline gives CDR1 SEHNR, CDR2 FQNEAQ (reference sequence). CDR3 in amino acids: CASSPPGGPSYEQYF. CDR3 DNA: TGTGCCAGCAGCCCACCCGGGGGGCCCTCCTACGAGCAGTACTTC.

Only one count was recorded for this clone. This chain links TRBV19 with TRBJ2-4, with a tentative D call TRBD2 (6 bases). The V and J ends lost 6 bases and 0 bases respectively, with 21 bases between them. Germline V lookup: CDR1 LNHDA, CDR2 SQIVND (reference sequence). The CDR3 runs to 18 residues. For the CDR3, the DNA is TGTGCCAGTAGAATGAACGGGAGAACGAGAGTAGCCAAAAACATTCAGTACTTC. Its translation is CASRMNGRTRVAKNIQYF.

This clone was seen a single time. The chain employs TRBV7-2 and TRBJ1-1; perhaps TRBD1 as D (5 bases). This CDR3 is 15 amino acids long. With 5 bases removed from V and 5 bases from J, the gap between germline ends came to 18 bases. Germline loops: CDR1 SGHTA, CDR2 FQGNSA. The CDR3 DNA reads as TGTGCCAGCAGCCGGCGGGCGGAGGGGAGGACTGAAGCTTTCTTT. It encodes CASSRRAEGRTEAFF.

The chain recombines TRBV27 with TRBJ2-7; 10 bases agree with TRBD2. Germline V lookup: CDR1 MNHEY, CDR2 SMNVEV (reference sequence). V gave up 5 bases and J gave up 3 bases; unmatched junction bases: 4. CDR3 length: 14 amino acids. CDR3 nucleotide sequence: TGTGCCAGCAGTCGACTAGCGGGTTACTACGAGCAGTACTTC. Protein product: CASSRLAGYYEQYF.

V gene TRBV9 combines with J gene TRBJ2-3; 8 bases are shared with TRBD2. V shed 7 bases and J 5 bases; nucleotides not matched to a gene: 18. The CDR3 extends over 17 amino acids. The germline V gene has CDR1 SGDLS and CDR2 YYNGEE. The CDR3 spells CASQRRESGSELDTQYF. CDR3 in DNA: TGTGCCAGCCAGCGTAGAGAGAGCGGGAGTGAACTAGATACGCAGTATTTT.

This chain connects TRBV6-5 to TRBJ2-3; 7 nucleotides line up with TRBD1. With V trimmed by 1 base and J by 1 base, 2 bases remained unmatched. This CDR3 comprises 15 residues. The germline V gene encodes CDR1 MNHEY and CDR2 SVGAGI. CDR3 loop: CASSYWQGGTDTQYF. CDR3 in DNA: TGTGCCAGCAGTTACTGGCAGGGGGGCACAGATACGCAGTATTTT.